The rows below give T cell receptor beta chains drawn from one sample of a study of control samples from healthy donors and cancer patients. Data came from immunoSEQ multiplex PCR; TCRdb stores just in-frame clones and leaves some out. The sample has about 160,000 clones, approximately 90% seen once. Material for sequencing was blood. Receptors originate from a man aged 25 to 45 in good health. CDR3s include the opening cysteine and the closing phenylalanine or tryptophan. The D gene is left open where the match is weak. Clone size appears in some rows only: once, few, many, or a class for an expanded clone.

D gene,V gene,CDR3 length,clone size,J gene,CDR3 DNA,CDR3 protein
NA,TRBV18,13,NA,TRBJ1-2,TGTGCCAGCTCACCCTTATCCCGAGGGGAGGAGTCCTTC,CASSPLSRGEESF
NA,TRBV11-3,11,NA,TRBJ1-4,TGTGCCAGCAGCTTAGTTACAGAGTCTCTTTTT,CASSLVTESLF
TRBD2,TRBV2,13,NA,TRBJ2-3,TGTGCCAGCGGTCCTGCGGGGGGTATTACGCAGTATTTT,CASGPAGGITQYF
TRBD1,TRBV10-3,14,NA,TRBJ1-4,TGTGCCATCGCCCGACAGGGGGAGGCGGAAAAACTGTTTTTT,CAIARQGEAEKLFF
NA,TRBV7-6,20,NA,TRBJ2-6,TGTGCCAGCAGCCCCAGAGTTCCGGGGGAGGCCCCAACCGGGGCCAACGTCCTGACTTTC,CASSPRVPGEAPTGANVLTF
NA,TRBV6-2/TRBV6-3,13,NA,TRBJ1-2,TGTGCCAGCAGTTACCCCCCGGAACAAGGCTACACCTTC,CASSYPPEQGYTF
NA,TRBV18,15,once,TRBJ1-3,TGTGCCAGCTCGCCTTTACGGCCTTCTGGAAACACCATATATTTT,CASSPLRPSGNTIYF
NA,TRBV9,16,NA,TRBJ2-3,TGTGCCAGCAGCGCACTCCGGGTGGGGAGCACAGATACGCAGTATTTT,CASSALRVGSTDTQYF
NA,TRBV4-3,14,few,TRBJ2-7,TGCGCCAGCAGCCAAGGGCCAGAGGTCTACGAGCAGTACTTC,CASSQGPEVYEQYF
NA,TRBV11-2,12,NA,TRBJ2-3,TGTGCCAGCAGCTTTGCGAGAGATACGCAGTATTTT,CASSFARDTQYF
TRBD1,TRBV7-9,15,NA,TRBJ2-7,TGTGCCAGCAGTAGGTACCGGGACAGGGAGAACGAGCAGTACTTC,CASSRYRDRENEQYF
TRBD1,TRBV11-1,15,NA,TRBJ2-3,TGTGCCAGCAGCTTAGTGGGGGACAGAACAGATACGCAGTATTTT,CASSLVGDRTDTQYF
TRBD2,TRBV7-9,18,NA,TRBJ2-5,TGTGCCAGCAGCGCGGGAAAGGGCGCGCGGGGGGGCGAAGAGACCCAGTACTTC,CASSAGKGARGGEETQYF
NA,TRBV7-9,15,NA,TRBJ2-7,TGTGCCAGCAGCTTTTTCAAGGCAGGGTCCTACGAGCAGTACTTC,CASSFFKAGSYEQYF
TRBD1,TRBV5-1,16,NA,TRBJ2-1,TGCGCCAGCAGCTTGGGGCGGTGGACAGGGCCGGCTGAGCAGTTCTTC,CASSLGRWTGPAEQFF
TRBD1,TRBV6-6,15,NA,TRBJ1-6,TGTGCCAGCGGGACAGCAAGCTCCTATAATTCACCCCTCCACTTT,CASGTASSYNSPLHF
TRBD2,TRBV9,14,NA,TRBJ2-3,TGTGCCAGCAGCGCGGAACTAGCGGGAGTTATGCAGTATTTT,CASSAELAGVMQYF
TRBD1,TRBV28,16,NA,TRBJ1-5,TGTGCCAGCAGTCCGGCGGGACAGGGGGCGAATCAGCCCCAGCATTTT,CASSPAGQGANQPQHF
TRBD1,TRBV3-1/TRBV3-2,17,NA,TRBJ1-4,TGTGCCAGCAGCCAAGGAGGCAGGGGGATATTTAATGAAAAACTGTTTTTT,CASSQGGRGIFNEKLFF
NA,TRBV11-2,15,NA,TRBJ1-4,TGTGCCAGCAGCTTAGGCCCGGCCGTGAATGAAAAACTGTTTTTT,CASSLGPAVNEKLFF
TRBD1,TRBV7-2,16,NA,TRBJ1-6,TGTGCCAGCAGAAACCGGGACAGGGGTATCGATTCACCCCTCCACTTT,CASRNRDRGIDSPLHF
NA,TRBV5-1,14,NA,TRBJ1-1,TGCGCCAGCAGCTTGGACCCCCAGGGTACTGAAGCTTTCTTT,CASSLDPQGTEAFF
NA,TRBV7-9,15,NA,TRBJ1-5,TGTGCCAGCAGCGCCGGGGGTTTCAGCAATCAGCCCCAGCATTTT,CASSAGGFSNQPQHF
TRBD2,TRBV10-3,14,NA,TRBJ2-1,TGTGCCATCAGTGAGGAGACTAGCGCCAATGAGCAGTTCTTC,CAISEETSANEQFF
NA,TRBV4-1,17,NA,TRBJ2-1,TGCGCCAGCAGCCAACTGCCCCCCACAAGCTCCTACAATGAGCAGTTCTTC,CASSQLPPTSSYNEQFF
TRBD2,TRBV7-9,15,NA,TRBJ2-1,TGTGCCAGCAGCCCGGGACTAGCGGGAGGTAATGAGCAGTTCTTC,CASSPGLAGGNEQFF
TRBD1,TRBV5-1,13,NA,TRBJ1-2,TGCGCCAGCAGCTTAACAGGGGACAAGGGCTACACCTTC,CASSLTGDKGYTF
TRBD1,TRBV7-9,14,NA,TRBJ1-4,TGTGCCAGCAGCTCCGGGACAGCAAATGAAAAACTGTTTTTT,CASSSGTANEKLFF
NA,TRBV3-1/TRBV3-2,17,NA,TRBJ2-5,TGTGCCAGCAGCACCACAGGGGCGGGAATCTCCGGTCGGACCCAGTACTTC,CASSTTGAGISGRTQYF
NA,TRBV3-1/TRBV3-2,15,once,TRBJ1-3,TGTGCCAGCAGCCAAGACGTCCCTACAGGAAACACCATATATTTT,CASSQDVPTGNTIYF
NA,TRBV6-5,14,NA,TRBJ1-1,TGTGCCAGCAGCAGAGGGCTGGGGTGGACTGAAGCTTTCTTT,CASSRGLGWTEAFF
NA,TRBV7-9,15,NA,TRBJ1-3,TGTGCCAGCAGCTTAACTAAAGGGGCTGGAAACACCATATATTTT,CASSLTKGAGNTIYF
TRBD2,TRBV4-2,16,NA,TRBJ2-1,TGTGCCAGCAGCCAAGAAGGACTAGCGGGAGAGGATGAGCAGTTCTTC,CASSQEGLAGEDEQFF
TRBD1,TRBV7-9,15,once,TRBJ2-5,TGTGCCAGCAGCTTAGTCAGGGGGCAAGGAGAGACCCAGTACTTC,CASSLVRGQGETQYF
TRBD2,TRBV28,16,NA,TRBJ2-1,TGTGCCAGCAGTCTAAACCTAGCGGGAGCTAAGAATGAGCAGTTCTTC,CASSLNLAGAKNEQFF